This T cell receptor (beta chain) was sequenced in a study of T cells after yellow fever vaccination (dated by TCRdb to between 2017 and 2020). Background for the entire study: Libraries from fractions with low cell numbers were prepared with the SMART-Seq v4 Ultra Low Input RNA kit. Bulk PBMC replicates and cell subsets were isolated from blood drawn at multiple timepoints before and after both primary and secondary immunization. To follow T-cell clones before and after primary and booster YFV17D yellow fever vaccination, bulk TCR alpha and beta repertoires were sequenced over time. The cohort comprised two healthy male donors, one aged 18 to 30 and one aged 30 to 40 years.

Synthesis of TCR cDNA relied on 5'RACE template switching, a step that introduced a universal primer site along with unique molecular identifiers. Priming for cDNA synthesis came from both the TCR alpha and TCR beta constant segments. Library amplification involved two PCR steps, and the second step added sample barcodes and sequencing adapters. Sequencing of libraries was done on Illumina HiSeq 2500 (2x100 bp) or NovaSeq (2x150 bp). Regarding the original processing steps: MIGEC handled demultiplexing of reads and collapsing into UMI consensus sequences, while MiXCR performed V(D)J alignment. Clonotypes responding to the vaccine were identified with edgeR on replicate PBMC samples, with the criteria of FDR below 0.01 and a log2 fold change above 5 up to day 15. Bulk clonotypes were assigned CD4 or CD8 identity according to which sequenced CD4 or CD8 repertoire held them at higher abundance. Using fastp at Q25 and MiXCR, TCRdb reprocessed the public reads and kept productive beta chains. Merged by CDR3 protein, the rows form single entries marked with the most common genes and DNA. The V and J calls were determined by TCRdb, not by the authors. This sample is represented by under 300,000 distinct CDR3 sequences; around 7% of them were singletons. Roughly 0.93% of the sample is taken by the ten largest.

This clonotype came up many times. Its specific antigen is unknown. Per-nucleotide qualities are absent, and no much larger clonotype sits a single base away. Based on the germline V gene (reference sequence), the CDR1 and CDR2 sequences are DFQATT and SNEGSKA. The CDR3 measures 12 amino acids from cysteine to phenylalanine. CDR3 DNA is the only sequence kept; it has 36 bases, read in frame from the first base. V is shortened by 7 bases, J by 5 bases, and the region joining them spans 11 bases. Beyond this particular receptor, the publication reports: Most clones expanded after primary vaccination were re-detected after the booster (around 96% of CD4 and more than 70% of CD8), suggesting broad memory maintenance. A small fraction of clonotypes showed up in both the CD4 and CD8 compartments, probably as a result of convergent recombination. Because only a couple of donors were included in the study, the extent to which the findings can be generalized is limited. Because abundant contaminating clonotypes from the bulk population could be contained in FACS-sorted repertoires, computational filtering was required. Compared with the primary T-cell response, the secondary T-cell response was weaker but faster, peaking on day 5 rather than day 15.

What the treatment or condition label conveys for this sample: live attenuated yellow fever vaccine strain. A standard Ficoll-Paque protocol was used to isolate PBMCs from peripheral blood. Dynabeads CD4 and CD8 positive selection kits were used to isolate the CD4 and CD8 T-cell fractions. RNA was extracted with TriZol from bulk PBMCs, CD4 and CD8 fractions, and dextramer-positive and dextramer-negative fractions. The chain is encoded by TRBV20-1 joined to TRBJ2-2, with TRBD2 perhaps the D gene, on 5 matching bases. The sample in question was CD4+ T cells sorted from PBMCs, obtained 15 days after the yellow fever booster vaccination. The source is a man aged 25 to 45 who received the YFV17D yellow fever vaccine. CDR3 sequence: CSVREGTGELFF. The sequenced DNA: TGCAGTGTGAGAGAGGGAACCGGGGAGCTGTTTTTT.